This T cell receptor beta chain was identified in a study of radiation and T cells in renal cell carcinoma. Study-wide results and limits: No pretreatment tumor biopsies were available for baseline clonotypes. In blood, top tumor clones expanded by 2 weeks, shrinking by 4.

Time point in this sample: blood 2 weeks post-SBRT. This sample's treatment: 15 Gy SBRT to primary tumor, nephrectomy 4 weeks later. Remarks on this clone: Its antigen remains unknown.

The method was immunoSEQ multiplex PCR; TCRdb's version includes in-frame clones alone and lacks a portion of them. Here the sample spans tens of thousands of clones, around 81% being singletons. Trimming removed 4 bases at V and 5 bases at J, with 5 bases between. The CDR3 is made up of 12 amino acids. Germline V gives CDR1 MNHEY, CDR2 SMNVEV (reference sequence). This clonotype was sampled from a man aged 55 to 70 with renal cell carcinoma. The sequencing here drew on blood, taken from a patient whose treatment included radiotherapy and nephrectomy. The chain recombines TRBV27 with TRBJ2-2; the D is unclear. This CDR3 is CASSYKTGELFF. CDR3 nucleotides: TGTGCCAGCAGTTACAAAACCGGGGAGCTGTTTTTT.